This TCR beta chain was sequenced in a study of Ad26.COV2.S vaccination and SARS-CoV-2 variants. Across the study: Ad26.COV2.S given intramuscularly, once or twice 56 days apart. Study observations and caveats: Reported post-vaccination CD8+ and CD4+ T cell responses to spike showed substantial breadth.

Germline V CDR1 and CDR2: KGHSH, LQKENI. The germline V and J ends were trimmed by 4 bases and 4 bases, with 7 bases remaining between them. This CDR3 contains 13 residues. Described treatment: roughly 18 received Ad26.COV2.S at low or high dose, single or two shots; about 5 received placebo; per-sample allocation not given. Sampling happened 63 days after the first vaccine or placebo injection. Comment on this clone: Its cognate antigen is unknown.

TCRdb's copy holds only in-frame clones and misses some; the assay was immunoSEQ multiplex PCR. The sample holds about 680,000 clones; roughly 90% are singletons and the top ten take over 1.3%. The TCR comes from a person between 18 and 65 years old who received the Ad26.COV2.S COVID-19 vaccine or a placebo. This rearrangement joins TRBV18 to TRBJ1-4; the D gene is possibly TRBD1 (6 bases). The sequencing here drew on peripheral blood, taken in a trial of Ad26.COV2.S vaccine versus placebo. Here the CDR3 reads CASSRTDNEKLFF. CDR3 nucleotide sequence: TGTGCCAGCTCACGGACAGATAATGAAAAACTGTTTTTT.